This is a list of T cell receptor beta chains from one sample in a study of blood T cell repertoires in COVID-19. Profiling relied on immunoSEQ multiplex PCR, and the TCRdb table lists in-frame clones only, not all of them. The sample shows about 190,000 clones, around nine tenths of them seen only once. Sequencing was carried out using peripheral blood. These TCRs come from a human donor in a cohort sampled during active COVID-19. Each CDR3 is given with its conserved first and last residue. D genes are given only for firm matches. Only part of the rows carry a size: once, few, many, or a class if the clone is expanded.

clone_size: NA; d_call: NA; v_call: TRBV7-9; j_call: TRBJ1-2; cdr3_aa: CASSLDAAYDYGYTF; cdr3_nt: TGTGCCAGCAGCTTAGACGCGGCATACGACTATGGCTACACCTTC
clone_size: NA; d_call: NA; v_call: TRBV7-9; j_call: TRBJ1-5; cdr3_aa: CASSANVNQPQHF; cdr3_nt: TGTGCCAGCAGCGCGAACGTGAATCAGCCCCAGCATTTT
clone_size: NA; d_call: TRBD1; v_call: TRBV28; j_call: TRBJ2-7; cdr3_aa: CASSPGTGAYEQYF; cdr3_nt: TGTGCCAGCAGCCCCGGGACAGGGGCCTACGAGCAGTACTTC
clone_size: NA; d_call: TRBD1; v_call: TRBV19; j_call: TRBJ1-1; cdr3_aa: CASSIVTGARAEAFF; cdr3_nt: TGTGCCAGTAGTATAGTTACAGGGGCGCGGGCCGAAGCTTTCTTT
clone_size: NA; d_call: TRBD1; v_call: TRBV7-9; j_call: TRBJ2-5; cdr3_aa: CASSLGQGKNQETQYF; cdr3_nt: TGTGCCAGCAGCTTAGGACAGGGAAAAAACCAAGAGACCCAGTACTTC
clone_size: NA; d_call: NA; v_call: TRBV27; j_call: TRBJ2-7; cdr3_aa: CASSRGTDSYEQYF; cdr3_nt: TGTGCCAGCAGTAGGGGGACGGATTCCTACGAGCAGTACTTC
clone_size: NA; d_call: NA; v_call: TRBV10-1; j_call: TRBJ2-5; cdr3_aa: CASSESKGGAFETQYF; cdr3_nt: TGCGCCAGCAGTGAGTCGAAAGGAGGGGCTTTTGAGACCCAGTACTTC
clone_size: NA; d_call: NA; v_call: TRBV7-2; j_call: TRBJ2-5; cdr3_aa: CASSLEQGWATQYF; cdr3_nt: TGTGCCAGCAGCTTAGAGCAGGGATGGGCGACCCAGTACTTC
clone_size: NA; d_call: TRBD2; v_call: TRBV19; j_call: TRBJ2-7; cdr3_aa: CASSIDGASGTSEQYF; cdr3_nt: TGTGCCAGTAGTATAGATGGCGCTAGCGGGACCAGCGAGCAGTACTTC
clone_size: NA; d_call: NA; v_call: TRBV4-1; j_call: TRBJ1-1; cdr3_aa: CASSQEGEGYTEAFF; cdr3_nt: TGCGCCAGCAGCCAAGAGGGGGAGGGGTACACTGAAGCTTTCTTT
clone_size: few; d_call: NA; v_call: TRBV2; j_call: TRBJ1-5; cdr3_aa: CASKSRGYSNQPQHF; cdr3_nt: TGTGCCAGCAAATCCAGGGGATATAGCAATCAGCCCCAGCATTTT
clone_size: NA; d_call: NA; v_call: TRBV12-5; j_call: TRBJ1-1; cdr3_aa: CASGFQGKGAGTEAFF; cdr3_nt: TGTGCTAGTGGTTTCCAAGGTAAAGGGGCTGGAACTGAAGCTTTCTTT
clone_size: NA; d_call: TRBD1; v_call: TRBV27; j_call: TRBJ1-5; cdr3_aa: CASSIGTGSQPQHF; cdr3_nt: TGTGCCAGCAGTATCGGGACAGGAAGTCAGCCCCAGCATTTT
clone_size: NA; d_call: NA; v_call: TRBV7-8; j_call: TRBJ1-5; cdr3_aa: CASSPGQLSNQPQHF; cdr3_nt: TGTGCCAGCAGCCCAGGACAGCTGAGCAATCAGCCCCAGCATTTT
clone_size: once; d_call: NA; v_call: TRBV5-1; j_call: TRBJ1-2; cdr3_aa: CASSLNRDHYGYTF; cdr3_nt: TGCGCCAGCAGCTTAAACAGGGACCACTATGGCTACACCTTC
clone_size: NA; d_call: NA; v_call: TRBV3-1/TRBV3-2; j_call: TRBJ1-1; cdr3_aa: CASSQDRGSTEAFF; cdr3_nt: TGTGCCAGCAGCCAAGACAGGGGTAGCACTGAAGCTTTCTTT
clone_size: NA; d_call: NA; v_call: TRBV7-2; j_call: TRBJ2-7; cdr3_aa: CASSLEAGGSYEQYF; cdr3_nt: TGTGCCAGCAGCTTAGAGGCAGGAGGCTCCTACGAGCAGTACTTC
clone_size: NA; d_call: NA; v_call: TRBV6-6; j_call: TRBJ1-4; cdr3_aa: CASSYYGGGDEKLFF; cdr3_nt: TGTGCCAGCAGTTACTATGGGGGAGGTGACGAAAAACTGTTTTTT
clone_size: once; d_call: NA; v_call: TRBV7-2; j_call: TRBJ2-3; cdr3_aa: CASSLPRTGPSTDTQYF; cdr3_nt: TGTGCCAGCAGCTTACCGAGAACAGGTCCTAGCACAGATACGCAGTATTTT
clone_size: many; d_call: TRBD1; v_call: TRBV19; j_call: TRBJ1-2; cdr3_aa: CASSRDSATRGYTF; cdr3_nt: TGTGCCAGTAGTCGGGACAGCGCTACCAGAGGCTACACCTTC
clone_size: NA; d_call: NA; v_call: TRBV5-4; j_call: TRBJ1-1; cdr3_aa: CASSVDSLNTEAFF; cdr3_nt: TGTGCCAGCAGCGTGGACAGTTTGAACACTGAAGCTTTCTTT
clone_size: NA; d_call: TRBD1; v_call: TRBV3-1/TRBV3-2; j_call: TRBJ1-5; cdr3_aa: CASSQDPGGAGQPQHF; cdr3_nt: TGTGCCAGCAGCCAAGACCCAGGGGGCGCCGGTCAGCCCCAGCATTTT
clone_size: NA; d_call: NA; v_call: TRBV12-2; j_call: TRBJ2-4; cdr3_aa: CASRLVPVTSGEVAKNIQYF; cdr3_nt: TGTGCAAGTCGCTTAGTCCCTGTGACTAGCGGGGAAGTGGCCAAAAACATTCAGTACTTC
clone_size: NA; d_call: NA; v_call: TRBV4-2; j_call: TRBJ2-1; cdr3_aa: CASSPLRGTHNEQFF; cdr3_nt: TGTGCCAGCAGCCCCCTGAGGGGGACCCACAATGAGCAGTTCTTC
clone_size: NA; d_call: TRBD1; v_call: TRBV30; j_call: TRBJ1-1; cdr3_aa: CAWSRVRTGGNTEAFF; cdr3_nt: TGTGCCTGGAGTCGAGTACGGACAGGGGGGAACACTGAAGCTTTCTTT
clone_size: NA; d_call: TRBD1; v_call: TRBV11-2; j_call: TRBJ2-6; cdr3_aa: CASSLTGAKSSGANVLTF; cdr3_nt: TGTGCCAGCAGCCTAACAGGGGCAAAGAGCTCTGGGGCCAACGTCCTGACTTTC
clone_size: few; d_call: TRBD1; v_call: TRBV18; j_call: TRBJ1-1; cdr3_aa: CASSYGQGNTEAFF; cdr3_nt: TGTGCCAGCTCATACGGACAGGGGAACACTGAAGCTTTCTTT
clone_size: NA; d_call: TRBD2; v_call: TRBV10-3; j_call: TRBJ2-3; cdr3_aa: CATGTSGGTDTQYF; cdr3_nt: TGTGCCACCGGGACTAGCGGGGGCACAGATACGCAGTATTTT
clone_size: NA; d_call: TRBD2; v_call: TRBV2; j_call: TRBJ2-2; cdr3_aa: CASSAPTLAGVNTGELFF; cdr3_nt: TGTGCCAGCAGCGCCCCGACACTAGCGGGAGTAAACACCGGGGAGCTGTTTTTT
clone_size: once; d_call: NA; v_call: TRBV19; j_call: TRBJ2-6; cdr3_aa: CASNRQAYGANVLTF; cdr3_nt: TGTGCCAGTAATAGACAGGCATATGGGGCCAACGTCCTGACTTTC
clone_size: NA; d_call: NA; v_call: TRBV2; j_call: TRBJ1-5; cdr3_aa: CASRRRDQPQHF; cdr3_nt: TGTGCCAGCAGGAGGAGGGATCAGCCCCAGCATTTT
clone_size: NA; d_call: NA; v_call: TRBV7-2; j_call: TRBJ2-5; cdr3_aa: CASSLGDTASETQYF; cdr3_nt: TGTGCCAGCAGCTTAGGGGACACCGCTTCAGAGACCCAGTACTTC
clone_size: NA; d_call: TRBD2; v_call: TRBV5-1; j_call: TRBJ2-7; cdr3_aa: CASSLTGTSPVEQYF; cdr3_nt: TGCGCCAGCAGCCTGACCGGGACTAGCCCTGTCGAGCAGTACTTC
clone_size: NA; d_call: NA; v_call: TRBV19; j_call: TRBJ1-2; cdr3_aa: CASNLGEYGYTF; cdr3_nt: TGTGCCAGTAATCTTGGGGAGTATGGCTACACCTTC
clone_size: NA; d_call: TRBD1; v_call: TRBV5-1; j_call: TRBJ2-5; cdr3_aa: CASSTGLGQGVGETQYF; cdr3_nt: TGCGCCAGCAGCACGGGACTCGGACAGGGAGTAGGAGAGACCCAGTACTTC
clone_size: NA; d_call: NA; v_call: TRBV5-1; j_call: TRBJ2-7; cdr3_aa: CASSFRAGAIYEQYF; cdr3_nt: TGCGCCAGCAGCTTCAGGGCAGGGGCCATCTACGAGCAGTACTTC
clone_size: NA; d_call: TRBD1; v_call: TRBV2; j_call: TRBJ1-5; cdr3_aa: CASSGQVGQPQHF; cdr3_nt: TGTGCCAGCAGCGGACAGGTCGGACAGCCCCAGCATTTT
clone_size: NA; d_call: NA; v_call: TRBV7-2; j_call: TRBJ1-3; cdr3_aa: CASSLGPPNTGNTIYF; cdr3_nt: TGTGCCAGCAGCTTAGGCCCGCCGAACACTGGAAACACCATATATTTT
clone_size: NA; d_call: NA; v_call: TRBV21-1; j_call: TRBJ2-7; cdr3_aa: CASRQGPPREQYF; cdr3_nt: TGTGCCAGCCGACAGGGGCCCCCGAGGGAGCAGTACTTC
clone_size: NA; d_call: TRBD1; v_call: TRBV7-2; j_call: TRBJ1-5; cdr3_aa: CASSSGTGGYSNQPQHF; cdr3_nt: TGTGCCAGCAGCTCGGGGACAGGGGGTTATAGCAATCAGCCCCAGCATTTT
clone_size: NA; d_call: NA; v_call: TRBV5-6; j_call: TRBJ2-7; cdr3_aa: CASSLARPPGEQYF; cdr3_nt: TGTGCCAGCAGCTTGGCCAGACCCCCAGGCGAGCAGTACTTC
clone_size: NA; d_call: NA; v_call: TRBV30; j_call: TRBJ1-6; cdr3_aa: CAWTPGQEGQLNSPLHF; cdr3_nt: TGTGCCTGGACTCCAGGCCAGGAGGGGCAACTTAATTCACCCCTCCACTTT
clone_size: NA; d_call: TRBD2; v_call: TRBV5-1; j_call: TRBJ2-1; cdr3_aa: CASSLDGGLVLNEQFF; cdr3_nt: TGCGCCAGCAGCTTGGATGGAGGACTAGTCCTCAATGAGCAGTTCTTC
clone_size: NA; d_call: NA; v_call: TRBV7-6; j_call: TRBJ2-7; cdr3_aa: CASSSTPTEAWYEQYF; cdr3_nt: TGTGCCAGCAGCTCAACTCCGACCGAGGCCTGGTACGAGCAGTACTTC
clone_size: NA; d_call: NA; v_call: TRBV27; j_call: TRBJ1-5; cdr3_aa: CASSFSGQGWDISPQHF; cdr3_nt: TGTGCCAGCAGTTTTTCGGGGCAGGGGTGGGATATCAGCCCCCAGCATTTT
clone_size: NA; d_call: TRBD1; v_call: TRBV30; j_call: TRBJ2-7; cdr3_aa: CAWSVKGTGIEQYF; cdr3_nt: TGTGCCTGGAGTGTTAAGGGGACAGGGATCGAGCAGTACTTC
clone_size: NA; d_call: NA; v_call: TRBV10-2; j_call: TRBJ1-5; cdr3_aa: CASGGDRDGTPSNQPQHF; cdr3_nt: TGCGCCAGCGGGGGCGACCGGGACGGTACACCTAGCAATCAGCCCCAGCATTTT
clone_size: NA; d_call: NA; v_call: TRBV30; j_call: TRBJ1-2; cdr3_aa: CAWSVGGGGGYTF; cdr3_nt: TGTGCCTGGAGTGTAGGTGGGGGAGGGGGCTACACCTTC
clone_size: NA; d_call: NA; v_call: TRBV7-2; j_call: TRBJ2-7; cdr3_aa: CASSLGGQGIYEQYF; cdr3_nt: TGTGCCAGCAGCTTAGGGGGCCAGGGCATCTACGAGCAGTACTTC
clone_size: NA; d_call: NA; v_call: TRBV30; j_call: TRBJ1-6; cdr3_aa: CASTRTASSYNSPLHF; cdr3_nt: TGTGCCTCTACACGGACAGCCAGCTCCTATAATTCACCCCTCCACTTT